Listed here is a single TCR beta chain. Its specificity is not known. This sample stems from a study of T cells in Graves' hyperthyroidism and ophthalmopathy. General study results and limits: In the blood, most expanded thyroid clonotypes above 0.001 appeared as well.

The investigators amplified TCR beta CDR3 regions from RNA transcripts. In the first-round RT-PCR of the TCR CDR3, the HTBI primer set was used. TCRdb reprocessed the multiplex PCR reads with MiXCR, giving one entry per CDR3 protein. The sample holds 240,000 or so distinct CDR3 sequences, roughly 15% seen once. The V end lost 2 bases, the J end lost 2 bases, and 16 bases lay between the germline ends. Germline assignment: CDR1 GTSNPN and CDR2 SVGIG (reference sequence). This CDR3 spans 16 amino acids. Sequencing was carried out using blood. V gene TRBV30 combines with J gene TRBJ2-1; D call uncertain. The TCR was taken from a woman under 30 with Graves' ophthalmopathy. CDR3 in DNA: TGTGCCTGGAGTCCATTAGGGCGCAGTGCCTACAATGAGCAGTTCTTC. Protein sequence: CAWSPLGRSAYNEQFF.